This TCR beta chain was captured in a study of T cell responses to AZD1222 COVID-19 vaccine. Whole-study findings and limits: Possibly, clonal diversity was underestimated; donors were largely white British and included more females. It was only 6 or 7 AZD1222 recipients who were seropositive at baseline.

Comment on this clone: The antigen is unknown.

Germline V lookup: CDR1 SGHRS, CDR2 YFSETQ. This CDR3 is 12 amino acids long. The V and J ends lost 4 bases and 1 base respectively, with 5 bases between them. Repertoires were generated with immunoSEQ multiplex PCR, while TCRdb's copy carries only in-frame clones and drops some. The repertoire holds about 130,000 clones, with around 92% as singletons. The sample consisted of peripheral blood, taken 28 days after the second AZD1222 dose. This rearrangement joins TRBV5-1 to TRBJ2-5, with D unresolved. This sequence was found in an adult who received the AZD1222 COVID-19 vaccine. CDR3 DNA: TGCGCCAGCAGCCCGAGCCAAGAGACCCAGTACTTC. Protein: CASSPSQETQYF.